Given below is one T cell receptor (beta chain) in context. The target antigen is unknown. This entry is derived from a study of T cells expressing NK-cell markers. General observations from the study: Topping the CD3+CD56-NKG2C+ fraction as well were these clonotypes, in a few donors.

TCR beta cDNA was made by 5'RACE template switching with UMIs. TCRdb re-called the 5' RACE reads and shows each CDR3 protein once, DNA omitted. Here the sample table reports about 460,000 distinct CDR3 sequences. The CDR3 has 15 amino acids. Germline CDR1 and CDR2: SQVTM and ANQGSEA. V is TRBV29-1 and J is TRBJ2-2; TCRdb's assignment of TRBD1 cannot be checked, as there is no DNA. Sequences were obtained from blood T cells: a sorted CD56 or NKG2C T cell subset, CD4+ or CD8+ T cells, or bulk PBMC T cells (not recorded which). The sequence came from a woman aged 50 to 60 in good health. CDR3 protein: CSVKRGNSNTGELFF.